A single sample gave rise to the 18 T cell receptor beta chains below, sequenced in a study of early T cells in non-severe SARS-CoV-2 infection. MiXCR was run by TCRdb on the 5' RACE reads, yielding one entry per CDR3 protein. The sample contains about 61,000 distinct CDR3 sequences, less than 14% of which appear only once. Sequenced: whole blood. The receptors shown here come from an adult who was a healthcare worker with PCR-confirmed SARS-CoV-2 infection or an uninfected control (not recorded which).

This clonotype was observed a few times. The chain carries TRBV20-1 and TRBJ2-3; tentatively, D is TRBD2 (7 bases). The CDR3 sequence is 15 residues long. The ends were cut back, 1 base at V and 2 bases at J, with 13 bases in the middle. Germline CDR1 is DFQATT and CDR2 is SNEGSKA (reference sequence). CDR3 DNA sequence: TGCAGTGCTAGAGGGGGGCGGGGGCCCACAGATACGCAGTATTTT. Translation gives CSARGGRGPTDTQYF.

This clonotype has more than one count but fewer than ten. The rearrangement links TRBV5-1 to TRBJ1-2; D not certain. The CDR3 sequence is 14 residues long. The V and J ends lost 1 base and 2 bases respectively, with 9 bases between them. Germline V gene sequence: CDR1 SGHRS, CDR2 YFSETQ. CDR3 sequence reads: CASSLNPSNYGYTF. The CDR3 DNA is TGCGCCAGCAGCTTGAATCCCAGCAACTATGGCTACACCTTC.

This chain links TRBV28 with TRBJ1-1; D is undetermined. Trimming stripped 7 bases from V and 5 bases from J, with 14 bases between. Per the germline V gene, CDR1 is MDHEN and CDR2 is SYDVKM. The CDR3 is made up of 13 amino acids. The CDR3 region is CASIGTLRTEAFF. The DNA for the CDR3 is TGTGCCAGCATTGGTACTCTAAGGACTGAAGCTTTCTTT.

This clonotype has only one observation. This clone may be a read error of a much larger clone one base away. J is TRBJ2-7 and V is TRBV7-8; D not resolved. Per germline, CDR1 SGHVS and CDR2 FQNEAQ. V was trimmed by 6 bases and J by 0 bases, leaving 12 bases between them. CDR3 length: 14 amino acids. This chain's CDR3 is CASSPVYNSYEQYF. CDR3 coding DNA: TGTGCCAGCAGTCCCGTCTACAACTCCTACGAGCAGTACTTC.

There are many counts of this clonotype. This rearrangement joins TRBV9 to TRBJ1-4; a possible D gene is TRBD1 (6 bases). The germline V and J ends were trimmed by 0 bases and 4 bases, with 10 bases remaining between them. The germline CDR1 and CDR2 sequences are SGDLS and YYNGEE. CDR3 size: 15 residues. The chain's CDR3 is CASSVGRQVNEKLFF. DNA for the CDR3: TGTGCCAGCAGCGTAGGAAGACAGGTTAATGAAAAACTGTTTTTT.

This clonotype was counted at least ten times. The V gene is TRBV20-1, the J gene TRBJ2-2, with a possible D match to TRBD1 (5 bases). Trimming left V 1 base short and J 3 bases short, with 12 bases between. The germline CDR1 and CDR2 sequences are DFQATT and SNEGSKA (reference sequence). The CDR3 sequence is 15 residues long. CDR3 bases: TGCAGTGCTAGAGGCAGGGCCCGAGACACCGGGGAGCTGTTTTTT. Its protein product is CSARGRARDTGELFF.

CDR3 bases: TGTGCCAGCAGTTCTCACAGGCTCGACACTGAAGCTTTCTTT. Translating gives CASSSHRLDTEAFF. This chain links TRBV27 with TRBJ1-1; D is perhaps TRBD1 (5 bases). The germline gives CDR1 MNHEY, CDR2 SMNVEV (reference sequence). The V end lost 4 bases, the J end lost 3 bases, and 12 bases lay between the germline ends. This CDR3 has 14 residues.

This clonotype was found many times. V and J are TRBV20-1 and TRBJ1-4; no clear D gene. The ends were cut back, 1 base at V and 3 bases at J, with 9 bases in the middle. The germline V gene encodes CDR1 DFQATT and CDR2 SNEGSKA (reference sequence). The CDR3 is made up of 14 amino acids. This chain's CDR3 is CSARVGGANEKLFF. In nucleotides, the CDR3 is TGCAGTGCTAGAGTCGGTGGGGCTAATGAAAAACTGTTTTTT.

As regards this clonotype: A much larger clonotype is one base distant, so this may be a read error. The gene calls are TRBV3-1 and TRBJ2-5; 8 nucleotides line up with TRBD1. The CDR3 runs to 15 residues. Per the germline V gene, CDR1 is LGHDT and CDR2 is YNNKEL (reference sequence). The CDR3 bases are TGTGCCAGCAGCCAGGGGACAGGAGACCAAGAGATCCAGTACTTC. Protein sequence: CASSQGTGDQEIQYF.

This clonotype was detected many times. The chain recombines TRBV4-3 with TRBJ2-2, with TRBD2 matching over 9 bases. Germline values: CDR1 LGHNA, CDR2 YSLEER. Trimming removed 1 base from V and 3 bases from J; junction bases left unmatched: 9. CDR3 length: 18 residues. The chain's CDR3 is CASSQGTASGGYTGELFF. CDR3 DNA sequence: TGCGCCAGCAGCCAAGGAACAGCAAGCGGGGGGTACACCGGGGAGCTGTTTTTT.

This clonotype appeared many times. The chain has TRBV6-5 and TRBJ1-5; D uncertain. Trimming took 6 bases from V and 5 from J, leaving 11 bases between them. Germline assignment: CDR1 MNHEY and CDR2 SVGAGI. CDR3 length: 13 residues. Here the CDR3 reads CASSPTTHQPQHF. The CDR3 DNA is TGTGCCAGCAGCCCCACGACCCATCAGCCCCAGCATTTT.

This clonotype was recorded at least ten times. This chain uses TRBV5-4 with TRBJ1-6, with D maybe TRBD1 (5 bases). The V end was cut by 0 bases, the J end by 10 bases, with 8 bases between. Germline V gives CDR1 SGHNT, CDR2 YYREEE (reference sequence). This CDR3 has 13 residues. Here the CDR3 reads CASSLGGGSPLHF. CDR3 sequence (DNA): TGTGCCAGCAGCTTGGGGGGGGGATCACCCCTCCACTTT.

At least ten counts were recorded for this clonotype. The DNA for the CDR3 is TGTGCCAGCAGTTCAGGTGATAAGAATCAGCCCCAGCATTTT. This gives the protein CASSSGDKNQPQHF. V and J are TRBV12-3 or TRBV12-4 and TRBJ1-5; D ambiguous. This CDR3 comprises 14 residues. V shed 4 bases and J shed 4 bases, with 11 bases lying between them.

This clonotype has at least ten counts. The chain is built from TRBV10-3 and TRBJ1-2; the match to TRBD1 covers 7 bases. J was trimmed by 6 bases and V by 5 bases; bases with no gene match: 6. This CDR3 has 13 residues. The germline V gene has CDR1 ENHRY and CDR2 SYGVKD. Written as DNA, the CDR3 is TGTGCCATCAGTAAGGACAGGACGGATGGCTACACCTTC. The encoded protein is CAISKDRTDGYTF.

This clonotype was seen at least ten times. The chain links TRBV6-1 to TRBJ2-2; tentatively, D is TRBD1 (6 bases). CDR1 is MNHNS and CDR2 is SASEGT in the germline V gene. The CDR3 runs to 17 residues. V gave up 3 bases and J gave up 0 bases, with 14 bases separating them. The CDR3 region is CASSEDAGAANTGELFF. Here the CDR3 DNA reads TGTGCCAGCAGTGAGGATGCAGGGGCGGCGAACACCGGGGAGCTGTTTTTT.

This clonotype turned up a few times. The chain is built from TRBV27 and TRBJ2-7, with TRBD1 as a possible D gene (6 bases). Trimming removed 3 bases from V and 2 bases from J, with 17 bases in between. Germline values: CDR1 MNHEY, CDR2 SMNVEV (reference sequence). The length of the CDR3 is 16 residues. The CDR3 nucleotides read TGTGCCAGCAGTTTGAGGCTCCCCCCAGGGGCCTACGAGCAGTACTTC. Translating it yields CASSLRLPPGAYEQYF.

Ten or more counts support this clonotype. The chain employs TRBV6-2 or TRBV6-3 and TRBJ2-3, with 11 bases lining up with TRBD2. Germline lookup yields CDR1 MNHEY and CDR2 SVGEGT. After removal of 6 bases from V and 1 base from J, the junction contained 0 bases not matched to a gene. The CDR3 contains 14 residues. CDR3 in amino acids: CASRGLAGTDTQYF. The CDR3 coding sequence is TGTGCCAGCAGGGGACTAGCGGGCACAGATACGCAGTATTTT.

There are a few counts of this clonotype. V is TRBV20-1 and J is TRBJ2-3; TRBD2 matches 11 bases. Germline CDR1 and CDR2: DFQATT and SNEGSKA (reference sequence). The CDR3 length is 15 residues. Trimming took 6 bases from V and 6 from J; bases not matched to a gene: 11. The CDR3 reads CSAGGASGGKDTQYF. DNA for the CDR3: TGCAGTGCGGGCGGGGCTAGCGGGGGGAAGGATACGCAGTATTTT.